These 30 T cell receptor beta chains originate from one sample sequenced in a study of cytomegalovirus exposure and HLA in healthy donors. The PCR employed 60 Vbeta primers together with 13 Jbeta primers. Produced via immunoSEQ multiplex PCR; TCRdb's table is partial and in-frame only. The data contain over 55,000 clones, approximately 70% of them singletons. Sequencing was carried out using PBMCs. These receptors originate from a woman aged 45-65 years in good health and CMV-seropositive.

The chain joins TRBV7-2 to TRBJ2-5, with 8 nucleotides matching TRBD2. The CDR3 is made up of 15 amino acids. Losses at the gene ends were 3 bases for V and 5 bases for J; bases not matched to a gene: 8. In germline, CDR1 is SGHTA, CDR2 FQGNSA. The CDR3 loop is CASSFTTRGGETQYF. For the CDR3, the DNA is TGTGCCAGCAGCTTTACAACTCGGGGGGGGGAGACCCAGTACTTC.

This sequence joins TRBV10-3 and TRBJ1-5; 9 positions match TRBD1. J was trimmed by 7 bases and V by 10 bases; bases with no gene match: 14. Germline V CDR1 and CDR2: ENHRY, SYGVKD. The CDR3 loop spans 15 amino acids. CDR3: CATRETTGGSQPQHF. CDR3 nucleotides: TGTGCCACCAGAGAGACCACAGGGGGCAGCCAGCCCCAGCATTTT.

There are a few counts of this clone. The chain recombines TRBV28 with TRBJ2-5, with TRBD2 identical over 9 bases. The CDR3 runs 13 residues. Germline CDR1 and CDR2: MDHEN and SYDVKM. Trimming removed 6 bases from V and 5 bases from J; junction bases left unmatched: 4. The DNA of the CDR3 is TGTGCCAGCAGCCGCGGGAGGGGTGAGACCCAGTACTTC. Encoded protein: CASSRGRGETQYF.

The rearrangement uses TRBV5-1 and TRBJ2-3; D possibly corresponds to TRBD1 (6 bases). V lost 3 bases, J lost 4 bases, and 18 bases lay in between. The CDR3 length is 16 residues. Germline V gene lookup returns CDR1 SGHRS and CDR2 YFSETQ. CDR3 loop: CASSSLGARGSDTQYF. The CDR3, as DNA: TGCGCCAGCAGCTCCCTGGGGGCCCGGGGTTCAGATACGCAGTATTTT.

The rearrangement joins TRBV7-2 to TRBJ2-7, with 7 bases identical to TRBD1. Germline assignment: CDR1 SGHTA and CDR2 FQGNSA. V gave up 3 bases and J gave up 4 bases; unmatched junction bases: 12. The CDR3 totals 16 residues. CDR3 amino acids: CASSFLRQGDLYEQYF. CDR3 DNA: TGTGCCAGCAGCTTTTTGAGGCAGGGGGATTTGTACGAGCAGTACTTC. Together with reference TRBV7-2 and TRBJ2-7, the CDR3 gives the full variable domain: GAGVSQSPSNKVTEKGKDVELRCDPISGHTALYWYRQSLGQGLEFLIYFQGNSAPDKSGLPSDRFSAERTGGSVSTLTIQRTQQEDSAVYLCASSFLRQGDLYEQYFGPGTRLTVT.

The chain is built from TRBV28 and TRBJ1-5; D is unresolved. V lost 5 bases, J lost 6 bases, and 8 bases lay in between. CDR3 size: 12 residues. Germline-derived CDR1 and CDR2 are MDHEN and SYDVKM. For the CDR3, the DNA is TGTGCCAGCAGTGAGGCCGTTCAGCCCCAGCATTTT. This translates into CASSEAVQPQHF.

This clone was picked up one time. The genes are TRBV7-2 and TRBJ1-5; a possible D gene is TRBD1 (5 bases). Germline-derived CDR1 and CDR2 are SGHTA and FQGNSA. Trimming stripped 6 bases from V and 1 base from J, with 10 bases between. The CDR3 has 14 residues. Here the CDR3 DNA reads TGTGCCAGCAGTCGGACATTGAGCAATCAGCCCCAGCATTTT. Translation: CASSRTLSNQPQHF.

This chain uses TRBV18 with TRBJ1-4, with a weak D call TRBD1 (6 bases). Germline lookup yields CDR1 KGHSH and CDR2 LQKENI. Trimming pared 4 bases from V and 2 bases from J, leaving 17 bases between. This CDR3 spans 17 amino acids. CDR3 DNA sequence: TGTGCCAGCTCACTCCGAGGGGGGGCGACGACTAATGAAAAACTGTTTTTT. It is translated as CASSLRGGATTNEKLFF.

V gene TRBV13 combines with J gene TRBJ2-1, with 15 bases lining up with TRBD2. The CDR3 sequence is 15 residues long. V gave up 4 bases and J gave up 9 bases; unmatched junction bases: 4. Germline V gene data show CDR1 as PRHDT and CDR2 as FYEKMQ (reference sequence). The chain's CDR3 is CASSSGLAGGSEQFF. CDR3 coding DNA: TGTGCCAGCAGCTCTGGACTAGCGGGAGGGAGTGAGCAGTTCTTC.

The chain recombines TRBV18 with TRBJ2-2; D gene ambiguous. CDR1 is KGHSH and CDR2 is LQKENI in the germline V gene. V shed 3 bases and J shed 2 bases, with 10 bases lying between them. The CDR3 loop spans 15 amino acids. The DNA of the CDR3 is TGTGCCAGCTCACCGGGCAGGCAAAACACCGGGGAGCTGTTTTTT. It specifies CASSPGRQNTGELFF.

This clone was recorded a few times. The CDR3 loop reads CASSGGYVRRENTGELFF. CDR3 DNA sequence: TGTGCCAGCAGCGGCGGGTATGTCCGGCGGGAGAACACCGGGGAGCTGTTTTTT. The chain recombines TRBV9 with TRBJ2-2; tentatively, D is TRBD2 (6 bases). The ends were cut back, 3 bases at V and 1 base at J, with 19 bases in the middle. The CDR3 length is 18 residues. Germline lookup yields CDR1 SGDLS and CDR2 YYNGEE.

This clone was observed a handful of times. The chain uses TRBV7-9 and TRBJ2-3; the match to TRBD1 covers 8 bases. The V gene end was trimmed by 5 bases and the J gene end by 5 bases; junction bases not matched to a gene: 3. Germline CDR1 and CDR2: SEHNR and FQNEAQ (reference sequence). This CDR3 spans 13 amino acids. The CDR3 nucleotides are TGTGCCAGCAGCATACAGGGGGTAGATACGCAGTATTTT. The encoded protein is CASSIQGVDTQYF.

The chain uses TRBV6-5 and TRBJ1-2; 8 bases match TRBD1. Germline values: CDR1 MNHEY, CDR2 SVGAGI. The CDR3 has 13 residues. J lost 3 bases, V lost 4 bases, and 1 base had no gene match. In DNA, the CDR3 is TGTGCCAGCAGTTGGACAGGGTACTATGGCTACACCTTC. Protein: CASSWTGYYGYTF.

The chain is built from TRBV5-1 and TRBJ1-5; the match to TRBD1 covers 7 bases. Germline V gene data show CDR1 as SGHRS and CDR2 as YFSETQ. CDR3 size: 15 residues. The junction had 4 bases not matched to a gene; V was cut back by 4 bases and J by 0 bases. DNA of the CDR3: TGCGCCAGCAGCCTCGGGACAGCTAGCAATCAGCCCCAGCATTTT. This translates into CASSLGTASNQPQHF.

This clone has more than one count but fewer than ten. J is TRBJ1-3 and V is TRBV7-9; tentatively, D is TRBD1 (6 bases). The CDR3 length is 11 residues. Trimming shortened V by 8 bases and J by 5 bases, and 7 bases separated the two germline ends. The germline V gene has CDR1 SEHNR and CDR2 FQNEAQ (reference sequence). The CDR3 spells CASGQRNTIYF. CDR3 bases: TGTGCCAGCGGACAGCGAAACACCATATATTTT.

This clone was picked up a small number of times. The chain is built from TRBV27 and TRBJ2-4; D may be TRBD2 (6 bases). The V end was cut by 0 bases, the J end by 0 bases, with 12 bases between. CDR1 is MNHEY, CDR2 SMNVEV, per germline (reference sequence). The CDR3 runs to 17 residues. The CDR3 region is CASSLSVAALAKNIQYF. As DNA, the CDR3 is TGTGCCAGCAGTTTATCAGTAGCGGCCCTAGCCAAAAACATTCAGTACTTC.

This sequence joins TRBV5-8 and TRBJ2-7, with D unresolved. V was cut by 0 bases and J by 2 bases, with 12 bases left in between. The germline CDR1 and CDR2 sequences are SGHTS and YDEGEE. This CDR3 contains 15 residues. The CDR3 nucleotides read TGTGCCAGCAGCTTGGCCGCCGGGTTTACCTACGAGCAGTACTTC. Its protein product is CASSLAAGFTYEQYF. Using reference TRBV5-8 and TRBJ2-7 for the parts outside the CDR3, the full variable domain is EAGVTQSPTHLIKTRGQQATLRCSPISGHTSVYWYQQALGLGLQFLLWYDEGEERNRGNFPPRFSGRQFPNYSSELNVNALELEDSALYLCASSLAAGFTYEQYFGPGTRLTVT.

The rearrangement joins TRBV6-6 to TRBJ1-2, with 7 bases matching TRBD1. V lost 2 bases and J lost 6; bases outside the gene matches: 6. Per the germline V gene, CDR1 is MNHNY and CDR2 is SVGAGI (reference sequence). This CDR3 has 14 amino acids. The CDR3 region is CASSYDRVADGYTF. CDR3 coding DNA: TGTGCCAGCAGTTACGACAGGGTGGCGGATGGCTACACCTTC.

The V gene is TRBV5-1, the J gene TRBJ1-1; tentatively, D is TRBD1 (5 bases). The CDR3 is 15 residues long. V dropped 4 bases and J dropped 1 base, with 14 bases sitting between them. Germline CDR1 and CDR2: SGHRS and YFSETQ. The CDR3 protein is CASSPLDGANTEAFF. CDR3 DNA: TGCGCCAGCAGCCCCCTGGATGGGGCGAACACTGAAGCTTTCTTT.

CDR3 region: CASSSTQRPGTDTGELFF. The DNA of the CDR3 is TGTGCCAGCAGCTCCACACAAAGGCCCGGGACAGACACCGGGGAGCTGTTTTTT. The chain recombines TRBV7-8 with TRBJ2-2; 7 bases line up with TRBD1. From germline, CDR1 is SGHVS and CDR2 FQNEAQ. Trimming at V came to 4 bases and at J to 3 bases, leaving 14 bases not matched to a gene. The CDR3 is made up of 18 amino acids.

This rearrangement joins TRBV28 to TRBJ1-1; D may be TRBD1 (6 bases). The CDR3 loop spans 16 amino acids. Deletions cut 11 bases from V and 2 bases from J, with 24 bases between. The germline CDR1 and CDR2 sequences are MDHEN and SYDVKM. CDR3 bases: TGTGCCTCTCCTGGGCAGGGGCAAGTTGGAAACACTGAAGCTTTCTTT. It specifies CASPGQGQVGNTEAFF.

V usage is TRBV5-1 and J usage is TRBJ1-4; D might be TRBD1 (5 bases). The germline V gene has CDR1 SGHRS and CDR2 YFSETQ. The CDR3 totals 14 residues. V was shortened by 0 bases and J by 7 bases, with 10 bases between the two germline ends. CDR3: CASSLVGGSEKLFF. The CDR3 DNA reads TGCGCCAGCAGCTTGGTGGGGGGAAGTGAAAAACTGTTTTTT.

The V and J genes are TRBV5-1 and TRBJ2-7, with TRBD2 matching over 10 bases. V dropped 3 bases and J dropped 2; count of bases not matched to a gene: 5. The CDR3 sequence is 15 residues long. Germline loops: CDR1 SGHRS, CDR2 YFSETQ. CDR3 protein: CASSSLAGGTYEQYF. The CDR3 DNA is TGCGCCAGCAGCTCCTTAGCGGGAGGTACCTACGAGCAGTACTTC.

The J gene is TRBJ1-6, the V gene TRBV7-9, with 7 bases lining up with TRBD1. J lost 5 bases, V lost 2 bases, and 3 bases had no gene match. The germline CDR1 and CDR2 sequences are SEHNR and FQNEAQ (reference sequence). The CDR3 is 15 residues long. The CDR3 reads CASSLWDSDNSPLHF. DNA for the CDR3: TGTGCCAGCAGCTTATGGGACAGCGATAATTCACCCCTCCACTTT.

The chain uses TRBV27 and TRBJ2-5; 7 bases fit TRBD1. Losses at the gene ends were 5 bases for V and 5 bases for J; bases not matched to a gene: 8. The germline gives CDR1 MNHEY, CDR2 SMNVEV (reference sequence). CDR3 size: 14 residues. The CDR3 nucleotides read TGTGCCAGCAGTCCGTCGACAGGGTGGGAGACCCAGTACTTC. Its protein product is CASSPSTGWETQYF.

The V gene is TRBV9, the J gene TRBJ1-2; no firm D call. CDR3 length: 13 amino acids. Trimming cost V 5 bases and J 4 bases, with 12 bases left between them. CDR1 and CDR2 from the germline V gene are SGDLS and YYNGEE. The CDR3: CASSGGFTYGYTF. CDR3 DNA sequence: TGTGCCAGCAGTGGAGGGTTCACCTATGGCTACACCTTC.

The chain is built from TRBV10-1 and TRBJ2-2; 8 bases agree with TRBD1. This CDR3 has 16 amino acids. Per the germline V gene, CDR1 is WNHNN and CDR2 is SYGVQD (reference sequence). J was trimmed by 0 bases and V by 6 bases; bases with no gene match: 6. The CDR3 nucleotides read TGCGCCAGCAGAGACGGACAGGGAACGAACACCGGGGAGCTGTTTTTT. It encodes CASRDGQGTNTGELFF.

This chain joins TRBV4-3 and TRBJ2-6, with D possibly being TRBD1 (7 bases). The germline gives CDR1 LGHNA, CDR2 YSLEER. V lost 1 base, J lost 8 bases, and 21 bases lay in between. The CDR3 contains 18 residues. As DNA, the CDR3 is TGCGCCAGCAGCCAAGTTTCAGGGGGGCCTCAGGTACCCAACGTCCTGACTTTC. As protein: CASSQVSGGPQVPNVLTF.

The gene calls are TRBV10-1 and TRBJ2-2, with 9 positions matching TRBD1. V dropped 6 bases and J dropped 4; count of bases not matched to a gene: 3. CDR1 WNHNN and CDR2 SYGVQD come from the germline V gene (reference sequence). The CDR3 sequence is 14 residues long. CDR3 in amino acids: CASRTGQGTGELFF. CDR3 bases: TGCGCCAGCAGAACGGGACAGGGCACCGGGGAGCTGTTTTTT.

The chain links TRBV7-2 to TRBJ1-1, with 8 bases lining up with TRBD1. V dropped 4 bases and J dropped 1; count of bases not matched to a gene: 2. This CDR3 comprises 14 residues. The germline V gene has CDR1 SGHTA and CDR2 FQGNSA. The CDR3 region is CASSSGQGNTEAFF. The CDR3 region has the DNA TGTGCCAGCAGCTCAGGACAGGGGAACACTGAAGCTTTCTTT.